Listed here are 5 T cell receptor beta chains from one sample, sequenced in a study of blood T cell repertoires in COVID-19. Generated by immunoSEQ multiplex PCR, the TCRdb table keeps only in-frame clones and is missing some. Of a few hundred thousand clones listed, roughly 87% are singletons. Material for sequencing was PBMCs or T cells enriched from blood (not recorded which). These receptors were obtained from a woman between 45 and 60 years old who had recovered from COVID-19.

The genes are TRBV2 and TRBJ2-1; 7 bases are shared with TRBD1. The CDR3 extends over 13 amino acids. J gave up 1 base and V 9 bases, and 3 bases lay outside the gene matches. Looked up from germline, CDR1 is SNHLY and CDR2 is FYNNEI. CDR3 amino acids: CASRQGSYNEQFF. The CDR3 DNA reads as TGTGCCAGTAGACAGGGTTCCTACAATGAGCAGTTCTTC.

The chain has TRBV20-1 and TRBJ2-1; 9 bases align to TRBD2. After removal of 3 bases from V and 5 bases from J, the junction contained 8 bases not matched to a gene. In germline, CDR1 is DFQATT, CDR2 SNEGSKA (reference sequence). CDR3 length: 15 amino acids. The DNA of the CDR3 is TGCAGTGCTAGTGGGCGGGAGGGGGTTAACAATGAGCAGTTCTTC. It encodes CSASGREGVNNEQFF.

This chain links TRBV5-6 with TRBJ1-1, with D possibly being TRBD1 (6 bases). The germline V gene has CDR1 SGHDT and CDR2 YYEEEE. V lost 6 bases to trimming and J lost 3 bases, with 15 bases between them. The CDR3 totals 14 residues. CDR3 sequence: CASTLTGPYTEAFF. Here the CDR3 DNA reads TGTGCCAGCACCTTAACAGGGCCGTACACTGAAGCTTTCTTT.

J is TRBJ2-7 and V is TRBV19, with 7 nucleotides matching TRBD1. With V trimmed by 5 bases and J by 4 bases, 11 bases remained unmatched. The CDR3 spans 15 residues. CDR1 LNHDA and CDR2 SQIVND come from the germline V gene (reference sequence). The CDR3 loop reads CASSASSTGWYEQYF. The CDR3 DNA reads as TGTGCCAGTAGTGCCTCCTCGACAGGGTGGTACGAGCAGTACTTC. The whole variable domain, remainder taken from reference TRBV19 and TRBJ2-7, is DGGITQSPKYLFRKEGQNVTLSCEQNLNHDAMYWYRQDPGQGLRLIYYSQIVNDFQKGDIAEGYSVSREKKESFPLTVTSAQKNPTAFYLCASSASSTGWYEQYFGPGTRLTVT.

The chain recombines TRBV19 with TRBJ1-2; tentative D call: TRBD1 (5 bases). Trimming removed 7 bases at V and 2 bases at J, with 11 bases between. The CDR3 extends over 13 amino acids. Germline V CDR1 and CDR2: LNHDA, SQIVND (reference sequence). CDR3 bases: TGTGCCAGTAAGAGGACACGAAACTATGGCTACACCTTC. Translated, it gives CASKRTRNYGYTF.